This T cell receptor (beta chain) was captured by sequencing in a study of cytomegalovirus exposure and HLA in healthy donors. At the level of the study: HLA-typed donors were the source of around 85 million unique TCRs held in an early data release.

The CDR3 length is 16 residues. With 1 base clipped from V and 3 bases from J, the junction kept 5 bases outside the gene matches. Germline CDR1 reads SGHRS; CDR2 reads YFSETQ. The PCR contained 60 Vbeta and 13 Jbeta primers. Study processing details: Later, tens of millions of unique TCR beta chains were counted in an analysis, and about 10 million of them were shared. Using immunoSEQ multiplex PCR, the repertoire was profiled, and TCRdb retains in-frame clones only, with some absent. V, J and clone size were drawn from that table, and D and trimming were deduced from the DNA. The table includes approximately 150,000 clones, 65% to 70% detected once.

The rearrangement joins TRBV5-1 to TRBJ2-1, with TRBD2 identical over 9 bases. The sequenced material came from PBMCs. The receptor's source is a man aged 25-45 years in good health and CMV-seropositive. The CDR3 DNA reads as TGCGCCAGCAGCTTGAGGGTAGCGGGGGTCTACAATGAGCAGTTCTTC. Its translation: CASSLRVAGVYNEQFF.